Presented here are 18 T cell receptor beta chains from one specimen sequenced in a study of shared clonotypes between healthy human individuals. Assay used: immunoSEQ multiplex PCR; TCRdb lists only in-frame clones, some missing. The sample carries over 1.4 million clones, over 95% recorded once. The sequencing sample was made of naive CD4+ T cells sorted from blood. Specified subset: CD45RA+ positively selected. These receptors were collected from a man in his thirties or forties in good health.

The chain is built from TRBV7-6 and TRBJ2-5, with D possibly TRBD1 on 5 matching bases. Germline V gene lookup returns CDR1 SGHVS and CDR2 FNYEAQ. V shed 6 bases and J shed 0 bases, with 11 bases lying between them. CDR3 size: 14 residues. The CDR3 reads CASRAGRNQETQYF. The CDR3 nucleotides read TGTGCCAGCAGGGCAGGGCGAAACCAAGAGACCCAGTACTTC.

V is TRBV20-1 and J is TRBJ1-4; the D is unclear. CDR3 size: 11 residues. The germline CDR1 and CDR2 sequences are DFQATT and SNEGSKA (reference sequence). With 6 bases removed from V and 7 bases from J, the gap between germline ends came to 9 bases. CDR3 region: CSAAVGEKLFF. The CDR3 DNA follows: TGCAGTGCAGCGGTGGGTGAAAAACTGTTTTTT.

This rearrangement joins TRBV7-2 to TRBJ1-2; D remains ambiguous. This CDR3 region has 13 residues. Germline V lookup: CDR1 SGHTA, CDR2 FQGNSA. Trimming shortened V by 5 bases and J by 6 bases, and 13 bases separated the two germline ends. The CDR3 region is CASSQTRWDGYTF. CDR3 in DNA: TGTGCCAGCAGCCAAACCAGGTGGGATGGCTACACCTTC.

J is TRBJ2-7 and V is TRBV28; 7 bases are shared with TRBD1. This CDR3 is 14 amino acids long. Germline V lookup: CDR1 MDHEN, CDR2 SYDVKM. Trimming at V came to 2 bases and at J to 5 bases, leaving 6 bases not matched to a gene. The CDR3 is CASSLAQGIHEQYF. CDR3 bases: TGTGCCAGCAGTTTAGCACAGGGGATCCACGAGCAGTACTTC.

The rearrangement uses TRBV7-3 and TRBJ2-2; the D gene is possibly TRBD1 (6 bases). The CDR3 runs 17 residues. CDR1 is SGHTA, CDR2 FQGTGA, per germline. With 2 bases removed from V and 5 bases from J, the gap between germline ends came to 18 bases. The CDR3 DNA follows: TGTGCCAGCAGCTTAGGCCCTTCAGGGGTGCAGACCGGGGAGCTGTTTTTT. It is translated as CASSLGPSGVQTGELFF.

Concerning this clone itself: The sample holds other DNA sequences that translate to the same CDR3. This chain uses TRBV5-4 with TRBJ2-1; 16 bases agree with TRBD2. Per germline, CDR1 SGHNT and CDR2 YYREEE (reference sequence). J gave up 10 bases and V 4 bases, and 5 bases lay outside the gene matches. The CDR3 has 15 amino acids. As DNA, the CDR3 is TGTGCCAGCAGCCCGGGACTAGCGGGGGGGAGGGAGCAGTTCTTC. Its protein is CASSPGLAGGREQFF. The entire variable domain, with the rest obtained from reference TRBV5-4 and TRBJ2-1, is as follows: ETGVTQSPTHLIKTRGQQVTLRCSSQSGHNTVSWYQQALGQGPQFIFQYYREEENGRGNFPPRFSGLQFPNYSSELNVNALELDDSALYLCASSPGLAGGREQFFGPGTRLTVL.

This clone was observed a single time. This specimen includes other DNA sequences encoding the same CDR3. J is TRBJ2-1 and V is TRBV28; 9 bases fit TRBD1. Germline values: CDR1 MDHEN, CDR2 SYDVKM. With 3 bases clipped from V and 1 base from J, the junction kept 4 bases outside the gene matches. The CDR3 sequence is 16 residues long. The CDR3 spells CASSFLDRGSYNEQFF. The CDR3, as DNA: TGTGCCAGCAGTTTCCTTGACAGGGGGTCCTACAATGAGCAGTTCTTC.

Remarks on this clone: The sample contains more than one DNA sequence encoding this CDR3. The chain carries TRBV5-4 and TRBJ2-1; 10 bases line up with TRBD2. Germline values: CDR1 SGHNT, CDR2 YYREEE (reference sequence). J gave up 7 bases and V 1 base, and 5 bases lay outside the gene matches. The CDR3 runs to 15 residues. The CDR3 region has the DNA TGTGCCAGCAGCTTGCGGACTAGCGGAAGTAATGAGCAGTTCTTC. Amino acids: CASSLRTSGSNEQFF.

CDR3: CASSLDRLRTGELFF. As DNA, the CDR3 is TGTGCCAGCTCACTGGACAGGCTGAGGACCGGGGAGCTGTTTTTT. V and J are TRBV18 and TRBJ2-2, with 7 bases lining up with TRBD1. V trimming: 4 bases; J trimming: 5 bases; junction bases outside the gene matches: 7. The CDR3 has 15 amino acids. Germline CDR1 is KGHSH and CDR2 is LQKENI. Full variable domain (outside the CDR3, taken from reference TRBV18 and TRBJ2-2): NAGVMQNPRHLVRRRGQEARLRCSPMKGHSHVYWYRQLPEEGLKFMVYLQKENIIDESGMPKERFSAEFPKEGPSILRIQQVVRGDSAAYFCASSLDRLRTGELFFGEGSRLTVL.

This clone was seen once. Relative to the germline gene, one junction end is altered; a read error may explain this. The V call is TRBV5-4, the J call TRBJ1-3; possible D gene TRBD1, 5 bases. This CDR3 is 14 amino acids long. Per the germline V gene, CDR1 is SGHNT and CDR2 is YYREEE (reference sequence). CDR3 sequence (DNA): TGTGTCAGCAGCACGGGGTCCAGGGTGGGAGCCATATATTTT. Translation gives CVSSTGSRVGAIYF.

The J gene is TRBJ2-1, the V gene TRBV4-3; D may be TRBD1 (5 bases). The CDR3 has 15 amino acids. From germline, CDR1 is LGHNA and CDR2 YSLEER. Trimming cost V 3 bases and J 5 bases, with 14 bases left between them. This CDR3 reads CASSQEQVLDNEQFF. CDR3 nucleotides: TGCGCCAGCAGCCAGGAACAGGTATTGGACAATGAGCAGTTCTTC.

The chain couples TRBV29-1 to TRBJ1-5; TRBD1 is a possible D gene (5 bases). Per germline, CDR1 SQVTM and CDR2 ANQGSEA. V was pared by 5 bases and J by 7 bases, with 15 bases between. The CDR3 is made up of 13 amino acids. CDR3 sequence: CSVSKGSRQPQHF. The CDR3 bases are TGCAGCGTTTCAAAGGGGAGTAGGCAGCCCCAGCATTTT.

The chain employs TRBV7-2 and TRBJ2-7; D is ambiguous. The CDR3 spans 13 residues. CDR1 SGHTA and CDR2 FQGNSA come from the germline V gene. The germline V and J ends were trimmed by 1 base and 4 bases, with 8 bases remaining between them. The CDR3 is CASSLELAYEQYF. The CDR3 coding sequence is TGTGCCAGCAGCTTAGAGTTGGCGTACGAGCAGTACTTC.

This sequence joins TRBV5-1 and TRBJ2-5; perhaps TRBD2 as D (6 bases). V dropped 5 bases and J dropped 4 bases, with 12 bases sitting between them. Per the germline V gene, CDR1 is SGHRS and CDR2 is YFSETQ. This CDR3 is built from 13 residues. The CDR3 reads CASSSGLGETQYF. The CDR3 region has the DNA TGCGCCAGCAGTTCGGGACTGGGAGAGACCCAGTACTTC.

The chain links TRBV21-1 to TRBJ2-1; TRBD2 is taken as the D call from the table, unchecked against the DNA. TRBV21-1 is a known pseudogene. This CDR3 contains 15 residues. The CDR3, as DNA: TGTGCCAGCAGCAAAGGGCGGAGCGGAAGAAATGAGCAGTTCTTC. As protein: CASSKGRSGRNEQFF.

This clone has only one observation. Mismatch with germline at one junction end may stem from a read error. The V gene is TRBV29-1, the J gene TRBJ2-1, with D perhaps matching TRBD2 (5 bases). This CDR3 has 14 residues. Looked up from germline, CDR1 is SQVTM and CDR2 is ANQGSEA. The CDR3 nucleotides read TGCAGCGCTGAAACTAGGCGCGGTCTCAATGAGCAGTTCTTC. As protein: CSAETRRGLNEQFF.

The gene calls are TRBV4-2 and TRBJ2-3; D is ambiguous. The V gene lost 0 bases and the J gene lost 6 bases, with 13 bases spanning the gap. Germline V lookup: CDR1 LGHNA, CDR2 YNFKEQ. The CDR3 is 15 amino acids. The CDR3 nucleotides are TGTGCCAGCAGCCAAGAGGGCTCCCCCACGGATACGCAGTATTTT. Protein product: CASSQEGSPTDTQYF.

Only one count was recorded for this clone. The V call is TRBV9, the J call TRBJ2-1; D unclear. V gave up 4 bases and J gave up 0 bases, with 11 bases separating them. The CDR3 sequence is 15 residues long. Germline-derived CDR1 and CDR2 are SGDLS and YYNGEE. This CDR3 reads CASSPQLSSYNEQFF. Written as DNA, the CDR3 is TGTGCCAGCAGCCCTCAATTGAGCTCCTACAATGAGCAGTTCTTC.